One sample yielded the 25 T cell receptor beta chains listed below, sequenced in a study of cytotoxic CD8 clonotypes in ibrutinib-treated CLL. Assay used: immunoSEQ multiplex PCR; TCRdb lists only in-frame clones, some missing. The table records approximately 190,000 clones, 75% to 80% of them present only once. The material sequenced was PBMCs, taken after 12 months of ibrutinib treatment. These receptors were obtained from a human donor with chronic lymphocytic leukemia.

The rearrangement joins TRBV30 to TRBJ1-1; D call uncertain. The V end was cut by 6 bases, the J end by 8 bases, with 13 bases between. Germline-derived CDR1 and CDR2 are GTSNPN and SVGIG (reference sequence). The CDR3 is 11 residues long. DNA for the CDR3: TGTGCCTGCCAAATCGGAGGCGAAGCTTTCTTT. Translating gives CACQIGGEAFF.

This clone was found a few times. The V and J genes are TRBV16 and TRBJ1-5, with D uncertain. The CDR3 runs to 15 residues. The germline V and J ends were trimmed by 0 bases and 9 bases, with 15 bases remaining between them. Germline-derived CDR1 and CDR2 are KGHSY and FQNENV. The CDR3 reads CASSQSQPPGGPQHF. CDR3 sequence (DNA): TGTGCCAGCAGCCAATCACAGCCCCCGGGAGGGCCCCAGCATTTT.

The V and J genes are TRBV27 and TRBJ1-2; D is possibly TRBD1 (6 bases). The CDR3 loop spans 12 amino acids. CDR1 MNHEY and CDR2 SMNVEV come from the germline V gene (reference sequence). V was shortened by 8 bases and J by 2 bases, with 9 bases between the two germline ends. As DNA, the CDR3 is TGTGCCAGCCCGACAGGAAACTATGGCTACACCTTC. Encoded protein: CASPTGNYGYTF.

This rearrangement joins TRBV7-9 to TRBJ2-3, with D possibly being TRBD2 (7 bases). V was pared by 1 base and J by 3 bases, with 23 bases between. CDR1 SEHNR and CDR2 FQNEAQ come from the germline V gene (reference sequence). This CDR3 is built from 19 residues. CDR3 in amino acids: CASSLGEFRGAPRTDTQYF. The CDR3 nucleotides read TGTGCCAGCAGCTTAGGAGAATTTCGGGGGGCGCCGAGGACAGATACGCAGTATTTT. Filled out from reference TRBV7-9 and TRBJ2-3, the complete variable domain reads DTGVSQNPRHKITKRGQNVTFRCDPISEHNRLYWYRQTLGQGPEFLTYFQNEAQLEKSRLLSDRFSAERPKGSFSTLEIQRTEQGDSAMYLCASSLGEFRGAPRTDTQYFGPGTRLTVL.

This clone was seen only a few times. The CDR3 sequence is CASSTTGQGDTDTQYF. CDR3 sequence (DNA): TGTGCCAGCAGCACGACGGGACAGGGTGACACAGATACGCAGTATTTT. The chain uses TRBV5-4 and TRBJ2-3, with TRBD1 matching over 9 bases. Trimming cost V 4 bases and J 2 bases; bases outside gene matches: 8. The CDR3 sequence is 16 residues long. Per the germline V gene, CDR1 is SGHNT and CDR2 is YYREEE (reference sequence). Drawing the rest from reference TRBV5-4 and TRBJ2-3, the complete variable domain is ETGVTQSPTHLIKTRGQQVTLRCSSQSGHNTVSWYQQALGQGPQFIFQYYREEENGRGNFPPRFSGLQFPNYSSELNVNALELDDSALYLCASSTTGQGDTDTQYFGPGTRLTVL.

This clone was detected a few times. The gene calls are TRBV2 and TRBJ1-5, with D perhaps matching TRBD1 (6 bases). Germline V gene lookup returns CDR1 SNHLY and CDR2 FYNNEI. This CDR3 is built from 19 residues. V was cut by 1 base and J by 2 bases, with 21 bases left in between. The CDR3 nucleotides read TGTGCCAGCAGTGAAGAGGGGGGACTCCCCCCCCGCGGCAATCAGCCCCAGCATTTT. It translates to CASSEEGGLPPRGNQPQHF.

The sample holds one count of this clone. The genes are TRBV4-1 and TRBJ2-3; 7 positions match TRBD1. Germline V gene lookup returns CDR1 MGHRA and CDR2 YSYEKL. Trimming cost V 2 bases and J 2 bases; bases outside gene matches: 7. The CDR3 runs to 16 residues. The CDR3 sequence: CASSQPQDRYTDTQYF. The CDR3 DNA follows: TGCGCCAGCAGCCAACCCCAGGACAGGTACACAGATACGCAGTATTTT.

This clone was recorded once. This sequence joins TRBV11-2 and TRBJ1-1; TRBD1 agrees at 7 bases. The CDR3 consists of 13 residues. With V trimmed by 8 bases and J by 4 bases, 7 bases remained unmatched. From germline, CDR1 is SGHAT and CDR2 FQNNGV. CDR3 region: CASGGQGGTEAFF. CDR3 bases: TGTGCCAGCGGCGGCCAGGGGGGCACTGAAGCTTTCTTT.

The genes are TRBV5-1 and TRBJ1-2; 10 bases line up with TRBD1. With 0 bases clipped from V and 7 bases from J, the junction kept 3 bases outside the gene matches. This CDR3 is 14 amino acids long. The germline V gene encodes CDR1 SGHRS and CDR2 YFSETQ. In nucleotides, the CDR3 is TGCGCCAGCAGCTTGGGACAGGGGGCATTTGGCTACACCTTC. Protein product: CASSLGQGAFGYTF.

This clone was found once. The V and J genes are TRBV7-6 and TRBJ2-1; 7 bases align to TRBD1. V trimming: 5 bases; J trimming: 9 bases; junction bases outside the gene matches: 13. Germline V gene sequence: CDR1 SGHVS, CDR2 FNYEAQ. This CDR3 contains 15 residues. The DNA for the CDR3 is TGTGCCAGCAGCCCCCAGACCAACAGGGGTGGTGAGCAGTTCTTC. Translation gives CASSPQTNRGGEQFF.

The V call is TRBV19, the J call TRBJ1-2, with a tentative D call TRBD1 (6 bases). This CDR3 region has 14 residues. V lost 4 bases, J lost 1 base, and 10 bases lay in between. Germline CDR1 is LNHDA and CDR2 is SQIVND (reference sequence). CDR3 loop: CASSRTANNYGYTF. The CDR3 bases are TGTGCCAGTAGTAGGACAGCTAATAACTATGGCTACACCTTC.

V and J are TRBV7-8 and TRBJ2-2, with TRBD2 identical over 14 bases. Germline loops: CDR1 SGHVS, CDR2 FQNEAQ. There are 18 residues in the CDR3. Trimming at V came to 4 bases and at J to 7 bases, leaving 11 bases not matched to a gene. CDR3 in amino acids: CASSSTGTSGSAGGELFF. CDR3 sequence (DNA): TGTGCCAGCAGCTCAACGGGGACTAGCGGGAGTGCGGGCGGGGAGCTGTTTTTT.

J is TRBJ1-1 and V is TRBV11-3; D is uncertain. Germline V gene data show CDR1 as SGHNT and CDR2 as YENEEA. The CDR3 runs 12 residues. Trimming left V 5 bases short and J 8 bases short, with 12 bases between. CDR3 sequence reads: CASSRDPEEAFF. The CDR3 DNA reads as TGTGCCAGCAGCCGCGACCCGGAAGAAGCTTTCTTT.

This sequence joins TRBV11-2 and TRBJ1-6; D unclear. The CDR3 is made up of 15 amino acids. The V end lost 1 base, the J end lost 7 bases, and 11 bases lay between the germline ends. The germline V gene has CDR1 SGHAT and CDR2 FQNNGV. CDR3 bases: TGTGCCAGCAGCTTAGGCCGGGCCTTCAATTCACCCCTCCACTTT. Translated, it gives CASSLGRAFNSPLHF.

There are a few counts of this clone. This chain uses TRBV30 with TRBJ1-1, with D unclear. The CDR3 has 13 residues. Trimming stripped 4 bases from V and 0 bases from J, with 9 bases between. Germline V CDR1 and CDR2: GTSNPN, SVGIG (reference sequence). DNA of the CDR3: TGTGCCTGGACGCGGGTCGTGAACACTGAAGCTTTCTTT. This gives the protein CAWTRVVNTEAFF.

The V and J genes are TRBV6-5 and TRBJ2-3; weak D call: TRBD2 (6 bases). Trimming stripped 6 bases from V and 6 bases from J, with 7 bases between. The length of the CDR3 is 11 residues. CDR1 MNHEY and CDR2 SVGAGI come from the germline V gene. This CDR3 is CASSRGDTQYF. Here the CDR3 DNA reads TGTGCCAGCAGCCGGGGGGATACGCAGTATTTT.

This clone came up once. The rearrangement uses TRBV5-4 and TRBJ2-1, with 9 nucleotides matching TRBD2. The germline gives CDR1 SGHNT, CDR2 YYREEE (reference sequence). V lost 6 bases, J lost 6 bases, and 13 bases stayed unmatched. The CDR3 spans 16 residues. CDR3 sequence: CASNSGGLASTNEQFF. The CDR3 DNA reads TGTGCCAGCAACTCGGGCGGACTAGCGTCCACCAATGAGCAGTTCTTC.

The CDR3 coding sequence is TGTGCCAGCAGCCCCACGGGACAGGTCGTTTACGAGCAGTACTTC. This sequence encodes CASSPTGQVVYEQYF. The chain links TRBV7-6 to TRBJ2-7; TRBD1 aligns across 8 bases. This CDR3 has 15 amino acids. The germline V gene has CDR1 SGHVS and CDR2 FNYEAQ. Germline trimming cut 5 bases from V and 4 bases from J; bases unmatched to any gene: 10.

DNA of the CDR3: TGCGCCAGCAGCCAAGGTGGGACAGGGGGCGCCGGGGGAACTGAAGCTTTCTTT. Translation: CASSQGGTGGAGGTEAFF. This chain joins TRBV4-1 and TRBJ1-1, with 12 bases lining up with TRBD1. V was pared by 1 base and J by 5 bases, with 11 bases of the junction left unmatched. Germline CDR1 and CDR2: MGHRA and YSYEKL. This CDR3 is 18 amino acids long.

The chain couples TRBV10-3 to TRBJ1-2; TRBD1 is a possible D gene (6 bases). CDR3 length: 12 residues. Trimming pared 6 bases from V and 4 bases from J, leaving 9 bases between. Looked up from germline, CDR1 is ENHRY and CDR2 is SYGVKD. In nucleotides, the CDR3 is TGTGCCATCAGCCGGACAGCCTATGGCTACACCTTC. It codes for CAISRTAYGYTF.

The chain is built from TRBV30 and TRBJ1-1; D remains ambiguous. The CDR3 is 12 amino acids. The germline gives CDR1 GTSNPN, CDR2 SVGIG (reference sequence). With 6 bases removed from V and 7 bases from J, the gap between germline ends came to 15 bases. The CDR3 here is CACSPGPLEAFF. The CDR3 coding sequence is TGTGCCTGCTCACCTGGACCACTTGAAGCTTTCTTT. Supplemented by reference TRBV30 and TRBJ1-1, the full variable domain reads SQTIHQWPATLVQPVGSPLSLECTVEGTSNPNLYWYRQAAGRGLQLLFYSVGIGQISSEVPQNLSASRPQDRQFILSSKKLLLSDSGFYLCACSPGPLEAFFGQGTRLTVV.

The rearrangement links TRBV6-1 to TRBJ1-5, with D maybe TRBD1 (6 bases). V shed 5 bases and J shed 5 bases, with 16 bases lying between them. This CDR3 is built from 15 residues. From germline, CDR1 is MNHNS and CDR2 SASEGT. DNA of the CDR3: TGTGCCAGCAGTCCAGTCGTACAGGGATATCAGCCCCAGCATTTT. Protein product: CASSPVVQGYQPQHF.

The CDR3 reads CASSPRLAGKVEQFF. CDR3 DNA sequence: TGTGCCAGCAGCCCCCGACTAGCGGGAAAGGTTGAGCAGTTCTTC. The chain joins TRBV5-4 to TRBJ2-1; 11 nucleotides agree with TRBD2. The trim removed 4 bases at V and 9 bases at J, leaving 9 bases unmatched. The V gene's germline CDR1 is SGHNT and CDR2 YYREEE (reference sequence). The CDR3 is 15 residues long.

The rearrangement links TRBV4-1 to TRBJ1-2, with TRBD1 matching over 7 bases. CDR1 MGHRA and CDR2 YSYEKL come from the germline V gene. CDR3 size: 15 residues. Unmatched junction bases numbered 6, after V lost 3 bases and J lost 2 bases. The DNA for the CDR3 is TGCGCCAGCAGCCACCCGGACAGGCACAACTATGGCTACACCTTC. This gives the protein CASSHPDRHNYGYTF.

V is TRBV6-4 and J is TRBJ2-2, with 8 bases matching TRBD1. CDR1 and CDR2 from the germline V gene are MRHNA and SNTAGT. This CDR3 contains 15 residues. J gave up 4 bases and V 7 bases, and 8 bases lay outside the gene matches. This chain's CDR3 is CASMLRGRGTGELFF. CDR3 nucleotides: TGTGCCAGCATGCTCAGGGGGCGAGGCACCGGGGAGCTGTTTTTT.